A selection of T cell receptor beta chains follows, all from one sample in a study of blood T cell repertoires in COVID-19. Here immunoSEQ multiplex PCR was the method, and the copy in TCRdb shows in-frame clones only, minus some. The sample holds some 180,000 clones, roughly four fifths seen once. Sequenced sample: peripheral blood. All receptors come from a woman between 40 and 50 years old with COVID-19, enrolled during active disease. Both conserved end residues are part of each CDR3. Fields, in order: clone size, V gene, J gene, D gene, CDR3 DNA, CDR3 protein. A D gene is named only where the DNA matches it firmly. Only some rows state a clone size, as once, few, many or a class for expanded clones.

abundance: NA; v_gene: TRBV5-1; j_gene: TRBJ2-1; d_gene: NA; CDR3nt: TGCGCCAGCAGCCTAGGCGGGCCCTACAATGAGCAGTTCTTC; CDR3aa: CASSLGGPYNEQFF
abundance: NA; v_gene: TRBV28; j_gene: TRBJ1-2; d_gene: NA; CDR3nt: TGTGCCAGCAGTTTAATTGGCAGGAGGGTTGGCTACACCTTC; CDR3aa: CASSLIGRRVGYTF
abundance: NA; v_gene: TRBV30; j_gene: TRBJ2-1; d_gene: NA; CDR3nt: TGTGCCTGGAGCCCCACCCAGGCCAATGAGCAGTTCTTC; CDR3aa: CAWSPTQANEQFF
abundance: NA; v_gene: TRBV30; j_gene: TRBJ2-2; d_gene: NA; CDR3nt: TGTGCCTGGAACCGGTTCAACACCGGGGAGCTGTTTTTT; CDR3aa: CAWNRFNTGELFF
abundance: NA; v_gene: TRBV19; j_gene: TRBJ2-5; d_gene: NA; CDR3nt: TGTGCCAGTAGCACTCAGTTGACCCAAGAGGCCCAGTACTTC; CDR3aa: CASSTQLTQEAQYF
abundance: NA; v_gene: TRBV4-1; j_gene: TRBJ1-1; d_gene: NA; CDR3nt: TGCGCCAGCAGCCAAGAGACATTCCCTGAAGCTTTCTTT; CDR3aa: CASSQETFPEAFF
abundance: NA; v_gene: TRBV7-2; j_gene: TRBJ1-5; d_gene: NA; CDR3nt: TGTGCCAGCAGACCCGGGCAGGGCTTCAATCAGCCCCAGCATTTT; CDR3aa: CASRPGQGFNQPQHF
abundance: NA; v_gene: TRBV4-2; j_gene: TRBJ2-1; d_gene: TRBD2; CDR3nt: TGTGCCAGCAGCCAAGTTCAGGTTTCGGGAGGACGGAATGAGCAGTTCTTC; CDR3aa: CASSQVQVSGGRNEQFF
abundance: NA; v_gene: TRBV11-2; j_gene: TRBJ2-1; d_gene: NA; CDR3nt: TGTGCCAGCAGCCACCAGGAGAGCGGACGCCCAACCTCCTACAATGAGCAGTTCTTC; CDR3aa: CASSHQESGRPTSYNEQFF
abundance: NA; v_gene: TRBV28; j_gene: TRBJ2-1; d_gene: TRBD2; CDR3nt: TGTGCCAGCAGTTCCCTCGGGGCGGGAGCGGGGGGAAATGAGCAGTTCTTC; CDR3aa: CASSSLGAGAGGNEQFF
abundance: NA; v_gene: TRBV11-2; j_gene: TRBJ2-2; d_gene: NA; CDR3nt: TGTGCCAGCAGAATCTTGACCGGGGAGCTGTTTTTT; CDR3aa: CASRILTGELFF
abundance: NA; v_gene: TRBV2; j_gene: TRBJ2-2; d_gene: TRBD1; CDR3nt: TGTGCCAGCAGGAGGACAGGGGGCACCGGGGAGCTGTTTTTT; CDR3aa: CASRRTGGTGELFF
abundance: few; v_gene: TRBV6-1; j_gene: TRBJ1-5; d_gene: NA; CDR3nt: TGTGCCAGCAGTGAACGCGGGTCTGTGGACTATAGCAATCAGCCCCAGCATTTT; CDR3aa: CASSERGSVDYSNQPQHF
abundance: NA; v_gene: TRBV5-1; j_gene: TRBJ2-7; d_gene: NA; CDR3nt: TGCGCCAGCAGCTTGGAACCGGGACTTGATAGGTACGAGCAGTACTTC; CDR3aa: CASSLEPGLDRYEQYF
abundance: NA; v_gene: TRBV28; j_gene: TRBJ1-1; d_gene: NA; CDR3nt: TGTGCCAGCAGTAGGGAGTGGGACACTGAAGCTTTCTTT; CDR3aa: CASSREWDTEAFF
abundance: few; v_gene: TRBV7-2; j_gene: TRBJ2-7; d_gene: NA; CDR3nt: TGTGCCAGCAGTCCAGGGGCTTACGAGCAGTACTTC; CDR3aa: CASSPGAYEQYF
abundance: NA; v_gene: TRBV5-6; j_gene: TRBJ2-3; d_gene: NA; CDR3nt: TGTGCCAGTGCTATATGGGGGGACAGCACAGATACGCAGTATTTT; CDR3aa: CASAIWGDSTDTQYF